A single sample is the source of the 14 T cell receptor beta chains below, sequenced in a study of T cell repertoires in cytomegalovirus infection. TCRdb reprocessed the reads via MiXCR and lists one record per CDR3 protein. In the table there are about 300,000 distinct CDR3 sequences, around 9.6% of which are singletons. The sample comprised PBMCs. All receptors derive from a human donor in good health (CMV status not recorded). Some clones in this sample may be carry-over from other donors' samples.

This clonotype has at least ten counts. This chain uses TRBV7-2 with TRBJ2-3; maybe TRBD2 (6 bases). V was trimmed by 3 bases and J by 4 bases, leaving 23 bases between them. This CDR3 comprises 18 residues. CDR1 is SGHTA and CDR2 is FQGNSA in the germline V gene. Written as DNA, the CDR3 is TGTGCCAGCAGCTTTACTTCCCGGGACTCCTGGCAGTCAGATACGCAGTATTTT. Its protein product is CASSFTSRDSWQSDTQYF. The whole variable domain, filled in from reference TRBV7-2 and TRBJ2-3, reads GAGVSQSPSNKVTEKGKDVELRCDPISGHTALYWYRQSLGQGLEFLIYFQGNSAPDKSGLPSDRFSAERTGGSVSTLTIQRTQQEDSAVYLCASSFTSRDSWQSDTQYFGPGTRLTVL.

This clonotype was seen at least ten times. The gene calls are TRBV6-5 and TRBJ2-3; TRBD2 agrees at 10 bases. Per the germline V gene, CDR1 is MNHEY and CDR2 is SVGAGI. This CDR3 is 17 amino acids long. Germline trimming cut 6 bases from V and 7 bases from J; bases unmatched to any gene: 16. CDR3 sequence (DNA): TGTGCCAGCAGCCCCTATGAGTTAGCGGGGGGTAGACATACGCAGTATTTT. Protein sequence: CASSPYELAGGRHTQYF.

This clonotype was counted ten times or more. The chain's CDR3 is CASSPTQPGQGGEQYF. In DNA, the CDR3 is TGTGCCAGCAGCCCCACCCAGCCGGGACAGGGAGGGGAGCAGTACTTC. This chain uses TRBV7-2 with TRBJ2-7, with TRBD1 identical over 9 bases. J gave up 7 bases and V 5 bases, and 15 bases lay outside the gene matches. The CDR3 length is 16 residues. Per the germline V gene, CDR1 is SGHTA and CDR2 is FQGNSA. The whole variable domain, remainder taken from reference TRBV7-2 and TRBJ2-7, is GAGVSQSPSNKVTEKGKDVELRCDPISGHTALYWYRQSLGQGLEFLIYFQGNSAPDKSGLPSDRFSAERTGGSVSTLTIQRTQQEDSAVYLCASSPTQPGQGGEQYFGPGTRLTVT.

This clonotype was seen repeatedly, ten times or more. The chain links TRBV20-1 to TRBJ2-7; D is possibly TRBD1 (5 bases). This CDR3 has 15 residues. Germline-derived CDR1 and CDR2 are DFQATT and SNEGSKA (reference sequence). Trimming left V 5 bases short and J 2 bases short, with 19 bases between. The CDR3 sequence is CSAQDVGRPPYEQYV. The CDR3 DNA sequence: TGCAGTGCTCAAGATGTGGGGCGCCCCCCCTACGAGCAGTACGTC.

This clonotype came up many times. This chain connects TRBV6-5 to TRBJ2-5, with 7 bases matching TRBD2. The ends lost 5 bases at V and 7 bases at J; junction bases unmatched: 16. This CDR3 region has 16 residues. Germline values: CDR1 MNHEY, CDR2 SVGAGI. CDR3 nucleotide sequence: TGTGCCAGCAGTCACCAATGGACTAGTCCTCGAGGGACCCAGTACTTC. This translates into CASSHQWTSPRGTQYF.

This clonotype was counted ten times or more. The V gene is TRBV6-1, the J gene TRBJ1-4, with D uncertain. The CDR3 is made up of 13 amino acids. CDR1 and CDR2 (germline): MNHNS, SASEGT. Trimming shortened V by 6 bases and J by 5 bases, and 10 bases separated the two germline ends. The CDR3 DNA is TGTGCCAGCAGGTTGGTGAAGAATGAAAAACTGTTTTTT. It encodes CASRLVKNEKLFF.

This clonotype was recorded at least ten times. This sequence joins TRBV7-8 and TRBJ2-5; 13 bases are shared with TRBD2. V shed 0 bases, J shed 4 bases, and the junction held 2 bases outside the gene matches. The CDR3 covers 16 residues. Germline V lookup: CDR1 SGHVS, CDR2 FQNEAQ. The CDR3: CASSLAGLAGVETQYF. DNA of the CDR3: TGTGCCAGCAGCTTAGCTGGACTAGCGGGGGTAGAGACCCAGTACTTC.

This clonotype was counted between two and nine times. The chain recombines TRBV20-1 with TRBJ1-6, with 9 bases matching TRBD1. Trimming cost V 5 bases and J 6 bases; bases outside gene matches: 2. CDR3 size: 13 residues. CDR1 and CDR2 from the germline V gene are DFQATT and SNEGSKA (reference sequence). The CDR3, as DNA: TGCAGTGCTCTGACAGGGGGTAATTCACCCCTCCACTTT. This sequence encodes CSALTGGNSPLHF.

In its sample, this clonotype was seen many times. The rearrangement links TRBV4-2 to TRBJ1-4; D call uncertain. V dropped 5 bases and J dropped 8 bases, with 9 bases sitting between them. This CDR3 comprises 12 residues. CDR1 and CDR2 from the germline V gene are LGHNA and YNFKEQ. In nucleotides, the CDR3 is TGTGCCAGCAGCTACAATCGGGAAAAACTGTTTTTT. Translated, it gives CASSYNREKLFF.

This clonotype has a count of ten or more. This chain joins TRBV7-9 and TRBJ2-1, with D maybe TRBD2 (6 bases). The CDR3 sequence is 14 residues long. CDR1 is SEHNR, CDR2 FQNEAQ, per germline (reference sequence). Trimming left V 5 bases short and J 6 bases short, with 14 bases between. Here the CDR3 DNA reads TGTGCCAGCAGCCAACGTTGGGAGGCCAATGAGCAGTTCTTC. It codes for CASSQRWEANEQFF.

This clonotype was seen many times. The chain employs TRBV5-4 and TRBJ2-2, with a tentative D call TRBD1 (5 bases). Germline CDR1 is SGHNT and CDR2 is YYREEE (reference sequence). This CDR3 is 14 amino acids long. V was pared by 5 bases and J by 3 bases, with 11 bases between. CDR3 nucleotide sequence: TGTGCCAGCAGTTGGGGCGGCGACACCGGGGAGCTGTTTTTT. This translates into CASSWGGDTGELFF.

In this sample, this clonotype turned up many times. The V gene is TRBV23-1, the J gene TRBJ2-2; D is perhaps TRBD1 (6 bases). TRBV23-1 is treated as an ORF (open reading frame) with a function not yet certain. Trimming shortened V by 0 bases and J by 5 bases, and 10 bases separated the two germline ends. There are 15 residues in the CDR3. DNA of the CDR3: TGCGCCAGCAGTCAATCAACAGGGTGGACCGGGGAGCTGTTTTTT. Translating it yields CASSQSTGWTGELFF.

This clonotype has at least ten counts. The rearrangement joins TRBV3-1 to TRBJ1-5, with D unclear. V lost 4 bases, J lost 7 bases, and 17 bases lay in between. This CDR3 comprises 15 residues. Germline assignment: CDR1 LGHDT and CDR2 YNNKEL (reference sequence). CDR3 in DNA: TGTGCCAGCAGCCCGTCACACGGGAGTTACCAGCCCCAGCATTTT. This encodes CASSPSHGSYQPQHF.

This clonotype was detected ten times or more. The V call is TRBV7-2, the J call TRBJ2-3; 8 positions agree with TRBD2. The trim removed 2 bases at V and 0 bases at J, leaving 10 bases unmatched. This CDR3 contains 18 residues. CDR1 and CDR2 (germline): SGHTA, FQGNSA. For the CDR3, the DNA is TGTGCCAGCAGCTTACTCCTCGGGTTAGCGGGGAGCACAGATACGCAGTATTTT. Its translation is CASSLLLGLAGSTDTQYF. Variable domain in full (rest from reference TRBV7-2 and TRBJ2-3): GAGVSQSPSNKVTEKGKDVELRCDPISGHTALYWYRQSLGQGLEFLIYFQGNSAPDKSGLPSDRFSAERTGGSVSTLTIQRTQQEDSAVYLCASSLLLGLAGSTDTQYFGPGTRLTVL.